This TCR beta chain was obtained from a study of human thymus T cells (dated by TCRdb to 2018 to 2020). About the study as a whole: The study characterized TCR alpha and beta repertoires from about 8 infant thymus samples and a few related peripheral blood samples. The infant donors were about 6 to 244 days old, and the cohort included a handful of males and a couple of females. Study-level results and caveats: Highly overlapping thymic TCR repertoires among unrelated individuals were reported in the related research. Biased V and J gene segment usage appeared to be present in both thymic and peripheral blood repertoires. On average, thymus samples gave 650,000 to 1,000,000 unique TCRB clonotypes, whereas blood samples gave around 80,000.

A remark on this clone: Its antigen specificity is not known. No base qualities exist here, and no much larger clone lies one base off it.

The thymus tissue came from surgical resects taken out during corrective cardiac surgery. The donors were immunologically healthy infants in Finland who had open corrective cardiac surgery for congenital heart defects. Thymocytes were mechanically released from the tissue and were stored as pellets of roughly 9.5-34 million cells at -70 degrees C. A QIAsymphony instrument was used to extract genomic DNA from frozen cell pellets. Using the immunoSEQ multiplex PCR assay, the TCRB and TCRAD loci were amplified from a standardized quantity of quality-controlled genomic DNA. The amplicons covered the V(D)J region and were long enough to include the CDR3 and to identify the V and J genes. Through the commercial immunoSEQ service, the amplicons were sequenced on an Illumina platform. Regarding the original processing steps: Primer bias and sequencing errors were corrected as previously described, and TCRAD and TCRB were defined on the basis of the IMGT database. immunoSEQ Analyzer 3.0 and VDJTools were used for repertoire analysis, which covered basic statistics, V/J segment usage, diversity estimates, rarefaction and pairwise overlap. Diversity was estimated using the Chao1, ChaoE, Efron-Thisted, Shannon and inverse Simpson indices, and was also estimated on datasets down-sampled to the size of the smallest sample. Repertoire overlap used strict matching of CDR3 nucleotide sequence, V gene and J gene, with Jaccard-based multidimensional scaling clustering. What TCRdb holds here is the immuneACCESS table cut down to in-frame rearrangements. Part of the clones is not present; checked against another copy, under half of the missing clones reflect an unresolved V gene, and the others are unexplained. For V, J and clone size, that table is used; D and trimming come from the DNA. The sample table contains around 70,000 clones; only one count was recorded for 90% to 95% of them. The ten largest clones add up to about 0.03% of the sample.

The V and J ends are trimmed by 0 bases and 8 bases, leaving 10 bases between them. The CDR3 starts with the cysteine, ends with the phenylalanine, and has 13 residues. The sequence is cut down to CDR3 DNA, 39 bases in frame from base 1. The CDR1 and CDR2 encoded by the germline V gene are LGHNT and FRNRAP. Specimen: thymus tissue. This sequence was found in a girl under three years old with a congenital heart defect but otherwise immunologically healthy. The sequence joins TRBV12-5 to TRBJ1-2, with the D gene too uncertain to name. Read as DNA, the sequence is TGTGCTAGTGGTTTGGTACATTTGAACGGCTACACCTTC. The translation is CASGLVHLNGYTF.